Listed below are T cell receptor beta chains from one sample, sequenced in a study of shared clonotypes between healthy human individuals. The assay was immunoSEQ multiplex PCR, and TCRdb's table has in-frame clones only and misses some. The sample lists 2 million to 2.5 million clones; 80% to 95% were seen once. Specimen: naive CD4+ T cells from PBMCs. The receptor source for this set is a man aged 18 to 30 in good health. Some clones in this sample may be carry-over from other donors' samples. CDR3s include the opening cysteine and the closing phenylalanine or tryptophan. A D gene is named only where the DNA matches it firmly. The size entry is marked missing in some rows and otherwise reads once, few, many or a size class.

j_gene	v_gene	abundance	d_gene	CDR3nt	CDR3aa
TRBJ2-3	TRBV6-1	-	TRBD2	TGTGCCAGCAGTGACCCTCGGACTAGCCCCCCAGATACGCAGTATTTT	CASSDPRTSPPDTQYF
TRBJ1-5	TRBV7-2	-	TRBD1	TGTGCCAGCAGCTGGGACAGGGGTCGGTACAATCAGCCCCAGCATTTT	CASSWDRGRYNQPQHF
TRBJ2-2	TRBV28	-	TRBD1	TGTGCCAGCAGAACGGACAGGCTTCTCACCGGGGAGCTGTTTTTT	CASRTDRLLTGELFF
TRBJ1-3	TRBV6-1	-	-	TGTGCCAGCAGTGAAGGGGGGTTCTCTGGAAACACCATATATTTT	CASSEGGFSGNTIYF
TRBJ2-7	TRBV11-3	-	-	TGTGCCAGCAGCTTAAGCCGCAGGGTAGGCGAGCAGTACTTC	CASSLSRRVGEQYF
TRBJ2-7	TRBV28	-	TRBD1	TGTGCCAGCAGAAAGACAGGGTCCTACGAGCAGTACTTC	CASRKTGSYEQYF
TRBJ2-1	TRBV2	-	TRBD2	TGTGCCAGCAGGACTCTAGCGGGAGGCGACAATGAGCAGTTCTTC	CASRTLAGGDNEQFF
TRBJ2-3	TRBV5-1	-	-	TGCGCCAGCAGCTCTGGCAGCACAGATACGCAGTATTTT	CASSSGSTDTQYF
TRBJ2-7	TRBV5-1	-	-	TGCGCCAGCAGGGGTGGCCAGGGTGACGAGCAGTACTTC	CASRGGQGDEQYF
TRBJ1-5	TRBV30	-	TRBD1	TGTGCCTATACAGGGGGACCCAATCAGCCCCAGCATTTT	CAYTGGPNQPQHF
TRBJ1-1	TRBV19	-	TRBD1	TGTGCCAGTAGTTCGACAGGGGGTAAAGCTTTCTTT	CASSSTGGKAFF
TRBJ1-5	TRBV6-1	once	-	TGTGCCAGCAGAAGCGGCATCGGACAGCCCCAGCATTTT	CASRSGIGQPQHF
TRBJ1-4	TRBV27	-	-	TGTGCCAGCAGTTTGTGGGGGGCGGACGAAAAACTGTTTTTT	CASSLWGADEKLFF
TRBJ1-1	TRBV7-3	once	-	TGTGCCAGCAGCTTAAATGGATTCGCTGAAGCTTTCTTT	CASSLNGFAEAFF
TRBJ1-5	TRBV6-6	-	-	TGTGCCAGCGGAAAGGGTGATGGCAATCAGCCCCAGCATTTT	CASGKGDGNQPQHF
TRBJ1-4	TRBV7-9	-	-	TGTGCCAGCAGTACAGAGGTGGGACCAACTAATGAAAAACTGTTTTTT	CASSTEVGPTNEKLFF
TRBJ1-1	TRBV5-1	-	-	TGCGCCAGCAGGACAGAGATGAACACTGAAGCTTTCTTT	CASRTEMNTEAFF
TRBJ2-5	TRBV5-1	once	-	TGCGCCAGCAGCTTGGACGGGAGTCCCCAGTACTTC	CASSLDGSPQYF
TRBJ1-5	TRBV6-5	-	-	TGTGCCAGCAGTCCGGCCGGGGGCAAACAGCCCCAGCATTTT	CASSPAGGKQPQHF
TRBJ2-7	TRBV19	-	TRBD1	TGTGCCAGTAGTGCCCCGGACAGGGCCTCCTACGAGCAGTACTTC	CASSAPDRASYEQYF
TRBJ2-5	TRBV27	-	TRBD1	TGTGCCAGCAGTTTCGCGTTGCAGGGGGCAACGGGGACCCAGTACTTC	CASSFALQGATGTQYF
TRBJ1-2	TRBV29-1	few	TRBD1	TGCAGCGTTGACCAGGGGGCGGGAGGCTACACCTTC	CSVDQGAGGYTF
TRBJ2-5	TRBV4-2	-	TRBD2	TGTGCCAGCAGCCAAGCAGCGGGAGGCGTAGAGACCCAGTACTTC	CASSQAAGGVETQYF
TRBJ1-5	TRBV6-6	-	-	TGTGCCAGCAGTTATCAGGGCAATCAGCCCCAGCATTTT	CASSYQGNQPQHF
TRBJ1-4	TRBV6-1	-	-	TGTGCCAGCAGGAGGGTGTTGGAGGAAAAACTGTTTTTT	CASRRVLEEKLFF
TRBJ1-1	TRBV7-9	-	-	TGTGCCAGCAGCCCTGGGGGGACAACGAACACTGAAGCTTTCTTT	CASSPGGTTNTEAFF
TRBJ1-2	TRBV4-2	-	-	TGTGCCAGCAGCCAAGCGGGACTGATTAACTATGGCTACACCTTC	CASSQAGLINYGYTF
TRBJ2-2	TRBV5-1	-	-	TGCGCCAGCAGCGACTTAGCCGGGGAGCTGTTTTTT	CASSDLAGELFF
TRBJ1-3	TRBV25-1	-	-	TGTGCCAGCAGTGAGGGAGGATCTTCTGGAAACACCATATATTTT	CASSEGGSSGNTIYF
TRBJ2-3	TRBV29-1	-	-	TGCAGCGTCGCCATGCGGGGCACAGATACGCAGTATTTT	CSVAMRGTDTQYF
TRBJ2-3	TRBV27	-	-	TGTGCCAGCAGTCCGTGGCTAAGACCGGATCGGGATACGCAGTATTTT	CASSPWLRPDRDTQYF
TRBJ2-5	TRBV18	-	TRBD2	TGTGCCAGCTCACCCACTAGCGGCCAAGAGACCCAGTACTTC	CASSPTSGQETQYF
TRBJ1-4	TRBV28	-	TRBD1	TGTGCCAGCAGTTCAAATCTCCAGACAGGGCCAAATGAAAAACTGTTTTTT	CASSSNLQTGPNEKLFF
TRBJ1-3	TRBV10-3	-	-	TGTGCCATCAGTGAGCGGACAGACTTTACCACCATATATTTT	CAISERTDFTTIYF
TRBJ2-1	TRBV5-1	-	-	TGCGCCAGCAGCTGGGCCCTTGGGGGGAACAATGAGCAGTTCTTC	CASSWALGGNNEQFF
TRBJ1-3	TRBV28	once	-	TGTGCCAGCAGTTTAGCCGGCTCTGGAAACACCATATATTTT	CASSLAGSGNTIYF
TRBJ2-7	TRBV7-9	once	-	TGTGCCAGCAGCCAAGGCCCCCTGATGACATTTGTGGGCGAGCAGTACTTC	CASSQGPLMTFVGEQYF
TRBJ2-5	TRBV4-2	-	TRBD1	TGTGCCAGCAGCCTGCAGACAGGGGGCTTGGAGACCCAGTACTTC	CASSLQTGGLETQYF
TRBJ1-2	TRBV30	-	-	TGTGCCTGGAGCGCCGGGACCCGTACCACCTTC	CAWSAGTRTTF
TRBJ2-5	TRBV4-2	-	-	TGTGCCAGCAGCCAATGGGGGAGGGGGGAGACCCAGTACTTC	CASSQWGRGETQYF
TRBJ2-1	TRBV19	-	-	TGTGCCAGTGGGAGCGTTGGGAATGAGCAGTTCTTC	CASGSVGNEQFF
TRBJ1-2	TRBV25-1	-	-	TGTGCCAGCAGTGAAGGGACGGCCTATGGCTACACCTTC	CASSEGTAYGYTF
TRBJ2-7	TRBV28	-	-	TGTGCCAGCAGTTTCGAGTCCATCTACGAGCAGTACTTC	CASSFESIYEQYF
TRBJ2-7	TRBV5-1	once	-	TGCGCCAGCAGCTCGACGAGGACATACACCGAGCAGTACTTC	CASSSTRTYTEQYF
TRBJ2-1	TRBV7-6	-	TRBD2	TGTGCCAGCAGCTTCTTAGCGGGAAGTACCCCGGGATTGGTCAATGAGCAGTTCTTC	CASSFLAGSTPGLVNEQFF
TRBJ2-1	TRBV28	-	TRBD2	TGTGCCAGCAGTTTATCCTTAGCGGGAGGCATGCTCTTC	CASSLSLAGGMLF
TRBJ2-7	TRBV5-1	-	-	TGCGCCAGCAGCTTGCCACAGGCAACCTTCTACGAGCAGTACTTC	CASSLPQATFYEQYF
TRBJ2-5	TRBV5-1	-	TRBD1	TGCGCCAGCAGCTTGGAGACAGGGGGCGCGGGGACCCAGTACTTC	CASSLETGGAGTQYF
TRBJ2-7	TRBV5-1	-	TRBD2	TGCGCCACTTTACCTAAGCGGGAGGGTAAGTACGAGCAGTACTTC	CATLPKREGKYEQYF
TRBJ2-7	TRBV27	-	-	TGTGCCAGCAGAGGTCGGGATAGCTCCTACGAGCAGTACTTC	CASRGRDSSYEQYF
TRBJ2-7	TRBV7-3	-	TRBD1	TGTGCCAGCAGCGTATGGACAGGCTACGAGCAGTACTTC	CASSVWTGYEQYF